The rows below give T cell receptor beta chains drawn from one sample of a study of cytomegalovirus exposure and HLA in healthy donors. Method: immunoSEQ multiplex PCR; TCRdb's copy keeps in-frame clones and lacks some. This sample yields about 170,000 clones, of which 85% are seen a single time; 1% belongs to the top ten. Sample: PBMCs. The receptor source for this set is a boy younger than 10 in good health and CMV-seronegative. The conserved cysteine and the conserved F or W are not part of the CDR3 here. Only part of the rows carry a size: once, few, many, or a class if the clone is expanded.

CDR3aa,v_gene,j_gene,abundance
ASSESSTGELF,TRBV6-1,TRBJ2-2,few
SSSLPRGLGIMNTEAF,TRBV7-9,TRBJ1-1,-
ASSLGRGGYNEQF,TRBV11-2,TRBJ2-1,-
ASSLLDRGDDYT,TRBV6-5,TRBJ1-2,-
ASSASGLARVDEQF,TRBV6-1,TRBJ2-1,-
ASSLADRGLRYEQY,TRBV19,TRBJ2-7,-
AWSGEKLF,TRBV30,TRBJ1-4,-
ATSRGGEETQY,TRBV15,TRBJ2-5,-
SYSRGTGEKLF,TRBV29-1,TRBJ1-4,-
ASSSTPGQGMGEQY,TRBV7-9,TRBJ2-7,once
ASSFSTGIRNTEAF,TRBV5-1,TRBJ1-1,-
ASTGTRLEPQH,TRBV6-1,TRBJ1-5,-
ASSRQGAAEKLF,TRBV28,TRBJ1-4,-
AWSQQETQY,TRBV30,TRBJ2-5,once
SVGRTSGRGNTGELF,TRBV29-1,TRBJ2-2,-
ASSLGAGGINEQF,TRBV11-2,TRBJ2-1,-
ASSLRGGTEAF,TRBV7-9,TRBJ1-1,-
AWMEADTQY,TRBV30,TRBJ2-3,-
ASSQYGTQY,TRBV4-2,TRBJ2-3,-
ASSRLKSTGWGTEAF,TRBV4-1,TRBJ1-1,-
ASSLPQGSRSPLH,TRBV28,TRBJ1-6,-
ASSKGVAGQPQH,TRBV11-2,TRBJ1-5,-
ASSCLAENTGELF,TRBV13,TRBJ2-2,once
ASAQGGPNEQF,TRBV7-9,TRBJ2-1,-
ASSLDYETDTQY,TRBV7-9,TRBJ2-3,-
ASSLDRPGENTGNSPLH,TRBV11-2,TRBJ1-6,-
ASSQGRGGQETQY,TRBV7-2,TRBJ2-5,-
ASSLGGTNTGELF,TRBV7-3,TRBJ2-2,-
ASSAYGGQGLNQPQH,TRBV19,TRBJ1-5,once
ASSLSAGRSTQY,TRBV28,TRBJ2-5,-
ASSIGEGRIMNTEAF,TRBV19,TRBJ1-1,-
ASTSSLRSDTQY,TRBV9,TRBJ2-3,-
ASSLRGTSGRNEQF,TRBV27,TRBJ2-1,-
ASSSPATSSGVRYEQY,TRBV27,TRBJ2-7,-
SVTGRMNTEAF,TRBV29-1,TRBJ1-1,once
ASRGGQGNTEAF,TRBV27,TRBJ1-1,-
ASSFMTSGITDTQY,TRBV7-3,TRBJ2-3,-
ASSEAIVRRRGSNEKLF,TRBV6-1,TRBJ1-4,-
ASSDRGNQPQH,TRBV6-1,TRBJ1-5,-
ASSLSPSYEQY,TRBV28,TRBJ2-7,-
ATSRGFGTTNTEAF,TRBV15,TRBJ1-1,once
ASSEFRDRGWVEH,TRBV6-1,TRBJ1-5,-
ASSGERQSRYEQY,TRBV2,TRBJ2-7,-
ASSSGGAASNTGELF,TRBV28,TRBJ2-2,-
ASSLGSTGELF,TRBV7-9,TRBJ2-2,-
ASIYGGPSGNYGYT,TRBV6-5,TRBJ1-2,-
ATGLADYNEQF,TRBV28,TRBJ2-1,-
ASSYWEGTKDGYT,TRBV6-5,TRBJ1-2,-
ASRNRGLKNYNEQF,TRBV7-7,TRBJ2-1,once